This is a list of T cell receptor beta chains from one sample in a study of cytomegalovirus exposure and HLA in healthy donors. Here immunoSEQ multiplex PCR was the method, and the copy in TCRdb shows in-frame clones only, minus some. Here the sample spans 95,000 to 100,000 clones, under 85% being singletons. Sequencing was performed on PBMCs. Source of these receptors: a woman aged 40 to 50 in good health and CMV-seronegative. Each CDR3 is given with its conserved first and last residue. A D gene is named only where the DNA matches it firmly. Clone sizes are given selectively: once, few, many, or a class where the clone is expanded.

>NA|TRBD2|TRBJ2-7|TRBV5-1
TGCGCCAGCAGCTTGGATGCTAGCGGGATCGTAGAGCAGTACTTC
CASSLDASGIVEQYF
>NA|NA|TRBJ2-5|TRBV18
TGTGCCAGCCGCGATGCGGTTAAAGAGACCCAGTACTTC
CASRDAVKETQYF
>NA|NA|TRBJ2-7|TRBV28
TGTGCCAGCAGTTTGATGGCAGCTGGGGCTTACGAGCAGTACTTC
CASSLMAAGAYEQYF
>few|NA|TRBJ2-2|TRBV6-7
TGTGCCAGCATTGTCAGGTCGAGGGCCGGGGAGCTGTTTTTT
CASIVRSRAGELFF
>NA|NA|TRBJ2-3|TRBV7-2
TGTGCCAGCAGCTTACGCGGGACTGCCACAGATACGCAGTATTTT
CASSLRGTATDTQYF
>NA|TRBD1|TRBJ2-5|TRBV27
TGTGCCAGCAGTTTATTGACGGACAGGGGGCCCCAAGAGACCCAGTACTTC
CASSLLTDRGPQETQYF
>NA|TRBD1|TRBJ2-1|TRBV4-3
TGCGCCAGCAGCCAAGATGCTTTAGGGGCTTTGACAGGGTATGCCTACAATGAGCAGTTCTTC
CASSQDALGALTGYAYNEQFF
>NA|TRBD2|TRBJ2-5|TRBV9
TGTGCCAGCAGCGTAGGGGCTAGCGGCCAAGAGACCCAGTACTTC
CASSVGASGQETQYF
>NA|TRBD2|TRBJ2-5|TRBV29-1
TGCAGCGTTGTGGGAGTAGCGGGAGCACAAGAGACCCAGTACTTC
CSVVGVAGAQETQYF
>NA|NA|TRBJ1-1|TRBV6-5
TGTGCCAGCAGTTACACACACACCCAACCGAACACTGAAGCTTTCTTT
CASSYTHTQPNTEAFF
>NA|NA|TRBJ2-3|TRBV4-1
TGCGCCAGCAGCCAAAGGGGTACGCAGTATTTT
CASSQRGTQYF
>NA|NA|TRBJ2-1|TRBV7-9
TGTGCCAGCAGCTCCGCCGGGAGCCACAATGAGCAGTTCTTC
CASSSAGSHNEQFF
>NA|NA|TRBJ2-7|TRBV6-5
TGTGCCAGCAGTTACGGGGGGGCGAACTACGAGCAGTACTTC
CASSYGGANYEQYF
>few|TRBD1|TRBJ2-2|TRBV6-1
TGTGCCAGCAGTGAATATCTGGACAGGAGGACGAGGACCGGGGAGCTGTTTTTT
CASSEYLDRRTRTGELFF
>NA|NA|TRBJ2-3|TRBV9
TGTGCCAGCAGCGTAGGGACTATTTCAGCAGATACGCAGTATTTT
CASSVGTISADTQYF
>NA|TRBD1|TRBJ1-1|TRBV19
TGTGCCAGTCGCTTTAGGGACAGGGGCACTGAAGCTTTCTTT
CASRFRDRGTEAFF
>NA|TRBD2|TRBJ2-3|TRBV6-1
TGTGCCAGCAGGCTCGAAGAACTAGCGGAACCGTATTTT
CASRLEELAEPYF
>NA|NA|TRBJ1-4|TRBV4-1
TGCGCCAGCGCTTCAGAGGAACAGGCCGGGTATGAAAAACTGTTTTTT
CASASEEQAGYEKLFF
>NA|NA|TRBJ2-5|TRBV6-1
TGTGCCAGCAGTGCCTGGCAGGGGTCCCAAGAGACCCAGTACTTC
CASSAWQGSQETQYF
>NA|TRBD2|TRBJ2-1|TRBV7-2
TGTGCCAGCAGCTTAGTTCCAGCGGGGGGGTTGTCCCGTGAGCAGTTCTTC
CASSLVPAGGLSREQFF
>NA|NA|TRBJ1-5|TRBV7-8
TGTGCCAGCAGCCCAAGGGTGGGGGCAGGGAGCAATCAGCCCCAGCATTTT
CASSPRVGAGSNQPQHF
>NA|TRBD1|TRBJ2-7|TRBV18
TGTGCCAGCTCACTCGACCGGTGGCAGGGGGCGAAAGAGCAGTACTTC
CASSLDRWQGAKEQYF
>NA|NA|TRBJ1-1|TRBV30
TGTGCCTGGAGTGTACCGGGGAACACTGAAGCTTTCTTT
CAWSVPGNTEAFF
>NA|NA|TRBJ2-1|TRBV29-1
TGCAGCGTTGGCAGGGGAAACTCCTACAATGAGCAGTTCTTC
CSVGRGNSYNEQFF
>NA|NA|TRBJ2-3|TRBV27
TGTGCCAGCAGTTTATCTCCAGAGGGCACAGATACGCAGTATTTT
CASSLSPEGTDTQYF
>NA|TRBD2|TRBJ2-7|TRBV19
TGTGCCAGTAGTCCTAGGACTAGCGGGACCCACGAGCAGTACTTC
CASSPRTSGTHEQYF
>NA|NA|TRBJ2-7|TRBV27
TGTGCCAGCAGTTTATACTCTCGGGACTTGAGACCCTACGAGCAGTACTTC
CASSLYSRDLRPYEQYF
>NA|NA|TRBJ2-3|TRBV7-9
TGTTCCAGCAGCTCGCGGAACACAGATACGCAGTATTTT
CSSSSRNTDTQYF
>NA|NA|TRBJ2-5|TRBV5-4
TGTGCCAGCAGCTTGGACTCACGAGAGACCCAGTACTTC
CASSLDSRETQYF
>few|TRBD1|TRBJ1-2|TRBV7-2
TGTGCCAGCAGCTTAGTGGGACAGGGCCCGAGTGGCTACACCTTC
CASSLVGQGPSGYTF
>few|NA|TRBJ2-7|TRBV7-9
TGTGCCAGCAGCTTATTGGAGGTCTCCTACGAGCAGTACTTC
CASSLLEVSYEQYF
>NA|NA|TRBJ1-5|TRBV27
TGTGCCAGCAGTTTATCCGGGAACGGAGGGGATTTGGGGCAGCCCCAGCATTTT
CASSLSGNGGDLGQPQHF
>NA|NA|TRBJ2-2|TRBV7-3
TGTGCCAGCAGCTTCGCGAACACCGGGGAGCTGTTTTTT
CASSFANTGELFF
>NA|TRBD1|TRBJ2-7|TRBV6-6
TGTGCCAGCAGTGACATTCAGGGGGATGAGCAGTACTTC
CASSDIQGDEQYF
>NA|TRBD1|TRBJ1-4|TRBV5-8
TGTGCCAGCAGATTACAGGGGGAGGGTGAAAAACTGTTTTTT
CASRLQGEGEKLFF
>once|NA|TRBJ2-1|TRBV20-1
TGCAGTGCTCCCTCGCGGGATGAGCAGTTCTTC
CSAPSRDEQFF
>NA|NA|TRBJ2-4|TRBV5-5
TGTGCCAGCAGCTTCGAGGTGCGGAGAAGCATTCAGTACTTC
CASSFEVRRSIQYF
>NA|TRBD1|TRBJ2-7|TRBV29-1
TGCAGCGTTAGACAGGGGGCCGAGCAGTACTTC
CSVRQGAEQYF
>NA|TRBD1|TRBJ2-7|TRBV28
TGTGCCAGCAGTCCAACCCCTGGGGACAGGCGAACCGAGCAGTACTTC
CASSPTPGDRRTEQYF
>NA|NA|TRBJ2-7|TRBV11-3
TGTGCCAGCAGCTTACGCCAGGGTAAGGGGGGGAGGGAGCAGTACTTC
CASSLRQGKGGREQYF